Given below is one T cell receptor beta chain in context. The antigen remains unidentified. The data derive from a study of T cells in pancreatic ductal adenocarcinoma. Some clones are missing from TCRdb's copy, which holds only in-frame ones; the method was immunoSEQ multiplex PCR. Here the sample spans over 15,000 clones, around nine tenths being singletons. The CDR3 is 17 residues long. Trimming cost V 2 bases and J 0 bases, with 16 bases left between them. In germline, CDR1 is LGHNA, CDR2 YSLEER. The selected patients with pancreatic ductal adenocarcinoma had surgery but no neoadjuvant therapy. Study-level findings and limits: Enrichment of CD45RO+ effector over naive T cells in tumors may bias clonality. Mean clonality was approximately 0.11 in tumors and roughly 0.07 in blood, not significantly different.

This TCR came from a human donor with pancreatic ductal adenocarcinoma. The V gene is TRBV4-3, the J gene TRBJ1-1, with a weak D call TRBD1 (5 bases). Sample: PBMCs. The CDR3 here is CASSQFAGTVMNTEAFF. CDR3 bases: TGCGCCAGCAGCCAATTCGCCGGGACGGTCATGAACACTGAAGCTTTCTTT.